This TCR beta chain was captured in a study of neoadjuvant anti-PD-1 for oral cavity cancer. On the study more broadly: Around day 43, patients without progression received a fourth nivolumab dose before surgery.

Documented time point: after neoadjuvant nivolumab, at surgical resection. Cohort: HPV-negative, locally advanced oral cavity squamous cell carcinoma patients. Tumor libraries mostly used around 5.2 ug genomic DNA, two replicates each. Produced via immunoSEQ multiplex PCR; TCRdb's table is partial and in-frame only. The sample includes 6,000 or so clones, less than 65% of them seen just once. This clone came up a few times. This TCR came from a person aged 40-85 years with oral cavity squamous cell carcinoma. Sequencing was performed on tumor tissue, taken after nivolumab (anti-PD-1) treatment.

CDR3 region: CASSDRAGGELFF. Written as DNA, the CDR3 is TGTGCCAGCAGTGACAGGGCGGGCGGGGAGCTGTTTTTT. V gene TRBV6-5 combines with J gene TRBJ2-2; 7 bases fit TRBD1. Germline loops: CDR1 MNHEY, CDR2 SVGAGI. With V trimmed by 5 bases and J by 7 bases, 4 bases remained unmatched. The CDR3 covers 13 residues.